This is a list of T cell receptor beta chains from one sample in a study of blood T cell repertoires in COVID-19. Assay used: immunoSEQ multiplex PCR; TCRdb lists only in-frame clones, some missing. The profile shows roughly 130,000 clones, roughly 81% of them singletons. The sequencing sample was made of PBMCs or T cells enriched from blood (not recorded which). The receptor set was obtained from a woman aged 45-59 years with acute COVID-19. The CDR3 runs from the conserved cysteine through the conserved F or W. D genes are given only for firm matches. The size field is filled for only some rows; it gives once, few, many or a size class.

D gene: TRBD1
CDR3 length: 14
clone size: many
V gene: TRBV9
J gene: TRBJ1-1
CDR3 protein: CASSAGTGRANAFF
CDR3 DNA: TGTGCCAGCAGCGCGGGGACAGGGAGGGCAAATGCTTTCTTT

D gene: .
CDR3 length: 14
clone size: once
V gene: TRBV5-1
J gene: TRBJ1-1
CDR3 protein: CASLPGQMNTEAFF
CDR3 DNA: TGCGCCAGCCTCCCGGGACAAATGAACACTGAAGCTTTCTTT

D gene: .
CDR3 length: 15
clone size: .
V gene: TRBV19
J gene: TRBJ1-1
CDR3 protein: CASSIFAGMNTEAFF
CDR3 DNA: TGTGCCAGTAGTATTTTTGCAGGGATGAACACTGAAGCTTTCTTT

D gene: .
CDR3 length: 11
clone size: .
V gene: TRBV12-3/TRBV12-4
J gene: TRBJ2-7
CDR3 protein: CASSHSYEQYF
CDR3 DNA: TGTGCCAGCAGTCACTCCTACGAGCAGTACTTC

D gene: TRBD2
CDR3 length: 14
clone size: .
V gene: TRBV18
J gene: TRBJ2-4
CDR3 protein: CASSPAGGQNIQYF
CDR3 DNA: TGTGCCAGCTCACCAGCGGGGGGTCAAAACATTCAGTACTTC

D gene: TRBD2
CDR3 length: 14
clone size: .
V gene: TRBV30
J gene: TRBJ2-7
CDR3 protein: CAWRGSGSSYEQYF
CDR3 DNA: TGTGCCTGGAGAGGGAGCGGGAGCTCCTACGAGCAGTACTTC

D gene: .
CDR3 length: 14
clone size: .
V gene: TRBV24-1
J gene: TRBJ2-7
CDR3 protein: CATSSDSLMPEQYF
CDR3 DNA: TGTGCCACCAGTAGTGACAGCCTTATGCCGGAGCAGTACTTC

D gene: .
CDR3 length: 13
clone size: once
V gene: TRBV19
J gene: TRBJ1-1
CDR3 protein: CASTRGMNTEAFF
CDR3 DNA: TGTGCCAGTACGCGGGGCATGAACACTGAAGCTTTCTTT

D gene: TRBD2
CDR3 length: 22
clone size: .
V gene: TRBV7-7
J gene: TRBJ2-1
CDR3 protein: CASSFWTRGLAVLLSSYNEQFF
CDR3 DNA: TGTGCCAGCAGCTTCTGGACTCGGGGACTAGCTGTATTACTTAGCTCCTACAATGAGCAGTTCTTC

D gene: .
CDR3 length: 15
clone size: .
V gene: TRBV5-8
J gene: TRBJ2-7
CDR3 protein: CASSLVRASPRVQYF
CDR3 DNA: TGTGCCAGCAGCTTGGTGCGTGCGTCACCTCGTGTGCAGTACTTC

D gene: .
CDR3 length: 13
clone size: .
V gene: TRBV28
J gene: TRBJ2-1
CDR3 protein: CASTTDPYNEQFF
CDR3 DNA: TGTGCCAGCACCACAGACCCATACAATGAGCAGTTCTTC

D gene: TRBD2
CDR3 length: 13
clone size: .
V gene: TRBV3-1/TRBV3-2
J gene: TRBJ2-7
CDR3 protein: CASSQSLAGQQYF
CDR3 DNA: TGTGCCAGCAGCCAATCCCTAGCGGGGCAGCAGTACTTC

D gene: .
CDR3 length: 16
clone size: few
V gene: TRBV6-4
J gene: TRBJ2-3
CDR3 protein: CASSDYAGRRTDTQYF
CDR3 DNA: TGTGCCAGCAGTGACTACGCGGGACGACGCACAGATACGCAGTATTTT

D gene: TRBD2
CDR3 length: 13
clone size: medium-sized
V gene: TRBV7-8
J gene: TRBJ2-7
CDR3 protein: CASSSVGTSAPYF
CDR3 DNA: TGTGCCAGCAGCTCGGTGGGGACTAGCGCGCCGTACTTC

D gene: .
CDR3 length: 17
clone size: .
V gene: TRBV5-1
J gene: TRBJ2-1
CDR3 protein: CASSLVFPRRQADEQFF
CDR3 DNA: TGCGCCAGCAGCTTGGTTTTCCCCCGACGACAGGCAGATGAGCAGTTCTTC

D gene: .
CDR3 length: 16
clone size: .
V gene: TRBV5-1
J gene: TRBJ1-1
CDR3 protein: CASSLVTGYMNTEAFF
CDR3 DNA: TGCGCCAGCAGCTTGGTTACAGGGTACATGAACACTGAAGCTTTCTTT

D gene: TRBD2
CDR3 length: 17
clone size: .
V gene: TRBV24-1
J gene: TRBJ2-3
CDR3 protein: CATSDSGLAGDTDTQYF
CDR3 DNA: TGTGCCACCAGTGATTCTGGACTAGCGGGAGATACAGATACGCAGTATTTT

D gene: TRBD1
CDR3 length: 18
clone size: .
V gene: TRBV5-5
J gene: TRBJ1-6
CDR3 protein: CASSYSRDRGGSNSPLHF
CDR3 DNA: TGTGCCAGCAGCTACTCCCGGGACAGGGGCGGGAGTAATTCACCCCTCCACTTT

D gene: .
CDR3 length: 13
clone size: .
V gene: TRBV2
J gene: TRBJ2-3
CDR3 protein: CASNERHTDTQYF
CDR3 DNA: TGTGCCAGCAACGAACGACACACAGATACGCAGTATTTT

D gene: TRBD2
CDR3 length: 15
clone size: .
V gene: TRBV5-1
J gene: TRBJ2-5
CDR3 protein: CASSIQGRAEETQYF
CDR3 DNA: TGCGCCAGCAGCATCCAAGGGAGGGCCGAGGAGACCCAGTACTTC

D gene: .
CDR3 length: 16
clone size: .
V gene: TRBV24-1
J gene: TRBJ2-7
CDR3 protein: CATSDGGGGASYEQYF
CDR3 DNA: TGTGCCACCAGTGATGGCGGGGGCGGAGCCTCCTACGAGCAGTACTTC

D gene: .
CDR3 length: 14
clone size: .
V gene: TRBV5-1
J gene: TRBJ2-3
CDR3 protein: CASSWQGGTDTQYF
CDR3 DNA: TGCGCCAGCAGCTGGCAGGGTGGCACAGATACGCAGTATTTT

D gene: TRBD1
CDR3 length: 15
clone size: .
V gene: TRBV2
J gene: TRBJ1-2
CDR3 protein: CASSELTGIRDGYTF
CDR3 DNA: TGTGCCAGCAGTGAACTGACAGGGATTCGCGATGGCTACACCTTC

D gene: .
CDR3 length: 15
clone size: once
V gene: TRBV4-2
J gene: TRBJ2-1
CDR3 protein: CASSQPQLGGNEQFF
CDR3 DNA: TGTGCCAGCAGCCAGCCGCAACTCGGGGGCAATGAGCAGTTCTTC

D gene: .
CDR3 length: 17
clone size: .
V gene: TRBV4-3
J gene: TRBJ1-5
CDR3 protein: CASSQDYRQNSNQPQHF
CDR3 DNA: TGCGCCAGCAGCCAAGATTATCGACAGAATAGCAATCAGCCCCAGCATTTT

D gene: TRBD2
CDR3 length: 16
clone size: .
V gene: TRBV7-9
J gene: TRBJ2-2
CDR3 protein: CASSPTAGGDTGELFF
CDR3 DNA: TGTGCCAGCAGCCCAACGGCGGGAGGGGACACCGGGGAGCTGTTTTTT

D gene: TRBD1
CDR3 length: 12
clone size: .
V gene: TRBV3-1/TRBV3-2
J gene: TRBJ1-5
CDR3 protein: CASGTGGQPQHF
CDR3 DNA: TGTGCCAGCGGGACAGGAGGTCAGCCCCAGCATTTT

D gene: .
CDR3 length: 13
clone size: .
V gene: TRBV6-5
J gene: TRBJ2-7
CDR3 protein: CASSATESYEQYF
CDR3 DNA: TGTGCCAGCAGCGCGACAGAATCCTACGAGCAGTACTTC

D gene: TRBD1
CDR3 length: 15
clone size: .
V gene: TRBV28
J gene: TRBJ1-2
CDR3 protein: CASTETGGVDYGYTF
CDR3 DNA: TGTGCCAGCACCGAAACAGGGGGCGTCGACTATGGCTACACCTTC

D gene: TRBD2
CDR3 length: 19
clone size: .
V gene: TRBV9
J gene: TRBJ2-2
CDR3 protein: CASSARTSGRARSTGELFF
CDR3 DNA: TGTGCCAGCAGCGCCCGGACTAGCGGGAGGGCTCGCAGCACCGGGGAGCTGTTTTTT

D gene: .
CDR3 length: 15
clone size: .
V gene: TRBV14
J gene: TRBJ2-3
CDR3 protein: CASSQKGSGTDTQYF
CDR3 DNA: TGTGCCAGCAGCCAAAAGGGGTCAGGCACAGATACGCAGTATTTT

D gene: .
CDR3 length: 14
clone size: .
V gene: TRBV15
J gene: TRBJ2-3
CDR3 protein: CATSRDSSTDTQYF
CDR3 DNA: TGTGCCACCAGCAGAGATTCGTCCACAGATACGCAGTATTTT

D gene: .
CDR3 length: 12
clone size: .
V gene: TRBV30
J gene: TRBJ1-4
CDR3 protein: CAWNLGGEKLFF
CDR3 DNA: TGTGCCTGGAACCTCGGGGGTGAAAAACTGTTTTTT

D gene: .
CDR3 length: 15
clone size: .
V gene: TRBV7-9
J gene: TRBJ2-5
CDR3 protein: CASSLGGEAQETQYF
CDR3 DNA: TGTGCCAGCAGCTTAGGAGGGGAGGCGCAAGAGACCCAGTACTTC

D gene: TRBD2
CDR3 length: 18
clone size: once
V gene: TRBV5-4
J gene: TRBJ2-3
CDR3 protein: CASSLRGLADGSTDTQYF
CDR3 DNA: TGTGCCAGCAGCTTGCGGGGACTAGCGGACGGAAGCACAGATACGCAGTATTTT

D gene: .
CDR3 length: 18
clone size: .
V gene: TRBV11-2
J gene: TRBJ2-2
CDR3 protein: CASSWPIRQRKGTGELFF
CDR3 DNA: TGTGCCAGCAGCTGGCCAATCCGGCAGCGGAAAGGAACCGGGGAGCTGTTTTTT

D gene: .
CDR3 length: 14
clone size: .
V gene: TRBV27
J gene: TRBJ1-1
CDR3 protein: CASSSTALNTEAFF
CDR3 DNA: TGTGCCAGCAGTTCGACTGCACTGAACACTGAAGCTTTCTTT

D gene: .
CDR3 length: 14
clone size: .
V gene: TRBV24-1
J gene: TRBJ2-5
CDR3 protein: CATSDFDSEETQYF
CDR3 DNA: TGTGCCACCAGTGATTTCGACAGTGAAGAGACCCAGTACTTC

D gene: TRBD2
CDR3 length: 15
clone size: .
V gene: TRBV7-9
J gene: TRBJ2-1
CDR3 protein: CASSPSGGAYNEQFF
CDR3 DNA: TGTGCCAGCAGCCCGAGCGGGGGGGCCTACAATGAGCAGTTCTTC

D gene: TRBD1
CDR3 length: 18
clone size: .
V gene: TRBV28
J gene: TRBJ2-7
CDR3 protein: CASSNTGGFSSGFYEQYF
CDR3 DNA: TGTGCCAGCAGCAACACAGGGGGCTTTTCCTCGGGGTTCTACGAGCAGTACTTC

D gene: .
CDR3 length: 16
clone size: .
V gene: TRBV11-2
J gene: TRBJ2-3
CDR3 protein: CASSLVSGGVMDTQYF
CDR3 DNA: TGTGCCAGCAGCTTGGTGTCGGGGGGCGTAATGGATACGCAGTATTTT

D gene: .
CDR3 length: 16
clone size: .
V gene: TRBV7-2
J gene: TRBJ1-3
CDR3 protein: CASSQGPDISGNTIYF
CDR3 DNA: TGTGCCAGCAGCCAAGGTCCGGACATCTCTGGAAACACCATATATTTT

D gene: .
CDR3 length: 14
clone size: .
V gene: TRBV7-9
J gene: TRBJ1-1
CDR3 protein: CASSLSGRDTEAFF
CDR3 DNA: TGTGCCAGCAGCTTAAGTGGCAGGGACACTGAAGCTTTCTTT

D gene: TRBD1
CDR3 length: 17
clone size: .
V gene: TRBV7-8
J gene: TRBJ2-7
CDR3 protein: CASSLSGGADGSYEQYF
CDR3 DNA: TGTGCCAGCAGCTTGTCAGGGGGCGCTGACGGGTCCTACGAGCAGTACTTC

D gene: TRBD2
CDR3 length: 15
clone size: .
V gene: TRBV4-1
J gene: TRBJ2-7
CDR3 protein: CASSQDRLAGREQYF
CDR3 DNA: TGCGCCAGCAGCCAAGATCGGCTAGCGGGACGCGAGCAGTACTTC

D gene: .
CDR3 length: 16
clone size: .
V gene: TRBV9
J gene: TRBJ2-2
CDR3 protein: CASTPRGRVSTGELFF
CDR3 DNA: TGTGCCAGCACCCCGAGGGGGAGGGTGAGCACCGGGGAGCTGTTTTTT

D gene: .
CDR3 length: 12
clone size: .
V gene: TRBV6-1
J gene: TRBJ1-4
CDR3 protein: CASSEMSEKLFF
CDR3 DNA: TGTGCCAGCAGTGAGATGAGTGAAAAACTGTTTTTT

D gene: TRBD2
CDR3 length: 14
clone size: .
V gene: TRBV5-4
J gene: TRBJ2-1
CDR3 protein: CASKIREVNDEQFF
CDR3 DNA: TGTGCCAGCAAGATCCGGGAGGTCAACGATGAGCAGTTCTTC

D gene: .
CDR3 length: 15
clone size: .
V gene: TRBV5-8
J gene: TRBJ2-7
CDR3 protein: CASSPWPSSSYEQYF
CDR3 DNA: TGTGCCAGCAGCCCCTGGCCCAGTTCGTCCTACGAGCAGTACTTC